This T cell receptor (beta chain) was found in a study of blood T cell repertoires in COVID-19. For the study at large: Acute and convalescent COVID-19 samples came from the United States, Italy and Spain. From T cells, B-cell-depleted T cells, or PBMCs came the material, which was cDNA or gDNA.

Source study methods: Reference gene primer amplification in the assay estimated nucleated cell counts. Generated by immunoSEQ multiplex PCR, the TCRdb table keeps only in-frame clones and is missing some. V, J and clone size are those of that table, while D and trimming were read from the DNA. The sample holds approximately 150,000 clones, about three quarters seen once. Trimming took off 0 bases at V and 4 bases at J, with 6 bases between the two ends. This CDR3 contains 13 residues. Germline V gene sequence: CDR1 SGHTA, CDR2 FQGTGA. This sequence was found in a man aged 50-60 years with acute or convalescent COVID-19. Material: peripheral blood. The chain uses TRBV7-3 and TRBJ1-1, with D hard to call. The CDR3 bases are TGTGCCAGCAGCTTAACTGGGAGCACTGAAGCTTTCTTT. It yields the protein CASSLTGSTEAFF. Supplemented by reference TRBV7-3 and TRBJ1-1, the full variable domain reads GAGVSQTPSNKVTEKGKYVELRCDPISGHTALYWYRQSLGQGPEFLIYFQGTGAADDSGLPNDRFFAVRPEGSVSTLKIQRTERGDSAVYLCASSLTGSTEAFFGQGTRLTVV.